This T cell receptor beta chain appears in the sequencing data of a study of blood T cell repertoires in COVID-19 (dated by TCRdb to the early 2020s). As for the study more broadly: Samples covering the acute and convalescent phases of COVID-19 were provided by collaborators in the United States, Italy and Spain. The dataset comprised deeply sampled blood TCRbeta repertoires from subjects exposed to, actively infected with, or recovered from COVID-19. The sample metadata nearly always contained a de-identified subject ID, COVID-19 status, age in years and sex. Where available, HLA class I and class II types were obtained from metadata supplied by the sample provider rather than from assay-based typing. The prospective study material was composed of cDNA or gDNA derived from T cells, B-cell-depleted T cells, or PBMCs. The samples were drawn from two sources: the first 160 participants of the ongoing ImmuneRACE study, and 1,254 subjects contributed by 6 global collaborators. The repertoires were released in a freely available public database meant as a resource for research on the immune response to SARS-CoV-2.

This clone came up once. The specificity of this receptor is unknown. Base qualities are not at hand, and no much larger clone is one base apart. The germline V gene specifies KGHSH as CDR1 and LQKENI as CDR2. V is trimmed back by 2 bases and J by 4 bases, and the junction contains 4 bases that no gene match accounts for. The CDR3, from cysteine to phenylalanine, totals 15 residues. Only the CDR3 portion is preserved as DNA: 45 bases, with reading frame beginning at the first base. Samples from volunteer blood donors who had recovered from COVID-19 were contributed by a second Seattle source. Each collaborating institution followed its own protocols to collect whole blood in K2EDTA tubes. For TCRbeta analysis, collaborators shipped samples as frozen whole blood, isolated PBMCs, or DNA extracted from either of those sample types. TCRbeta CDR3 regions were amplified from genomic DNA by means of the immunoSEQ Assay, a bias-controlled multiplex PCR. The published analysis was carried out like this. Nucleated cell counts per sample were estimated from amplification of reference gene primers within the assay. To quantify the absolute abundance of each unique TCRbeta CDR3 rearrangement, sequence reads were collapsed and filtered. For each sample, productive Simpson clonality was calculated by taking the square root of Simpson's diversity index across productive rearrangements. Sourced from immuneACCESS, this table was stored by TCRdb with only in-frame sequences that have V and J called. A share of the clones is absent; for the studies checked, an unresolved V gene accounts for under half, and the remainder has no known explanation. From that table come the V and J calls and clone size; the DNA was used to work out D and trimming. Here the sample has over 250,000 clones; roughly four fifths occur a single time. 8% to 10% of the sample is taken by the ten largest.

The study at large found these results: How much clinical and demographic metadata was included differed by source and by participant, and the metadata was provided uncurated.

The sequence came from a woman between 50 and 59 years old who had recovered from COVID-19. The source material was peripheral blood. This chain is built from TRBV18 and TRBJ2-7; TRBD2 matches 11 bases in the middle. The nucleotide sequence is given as TGTGCCAGCTCACCAGATGTAGCGGGGGGGTACGAGCAGTACTTC. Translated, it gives CASSPDVAGGYEQYF.